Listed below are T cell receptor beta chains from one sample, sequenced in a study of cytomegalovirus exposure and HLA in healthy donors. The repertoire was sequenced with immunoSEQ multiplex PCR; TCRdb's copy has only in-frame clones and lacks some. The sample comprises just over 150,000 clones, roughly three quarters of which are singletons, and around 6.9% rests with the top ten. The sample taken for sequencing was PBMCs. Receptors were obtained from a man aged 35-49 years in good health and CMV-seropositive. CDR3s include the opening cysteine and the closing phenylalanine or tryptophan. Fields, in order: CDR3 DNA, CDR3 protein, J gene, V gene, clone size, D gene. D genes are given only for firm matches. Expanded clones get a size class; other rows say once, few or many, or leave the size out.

CDR3 DNA: TGTGCCAGCAGCTCAAGTGGGGACAAGCAAGAGACCCAGTACTTC
CDR3 protein: CASSSSGDKQETQYF
J gene: TRBJ2-5
V gene: TRBV7-6
clone size: once
D gene: NA

CDR3 DNA: TGTGCCAGCAGCCAACCCGGGACTAGCGGGGGAGATACGCAGTATTTT
CDR3 protein: CASSQPGTSGGDTQYF
J gene: TRBJ2-3
V gene: TRBV4-2
clone size: NA
D gene: TRBD2

CDR3 DNA: TGCGCCAGCAGCCAAGATGCCACACACACCGGGGAGCTGTTTTTT
CDR3 protein: CASSQDATHTGELFF
J gene: TRBJ2-2
V gene: TRBV4-3
clone size: NA
D gene: NA

CDR3 DNA: TGTGCCAGCAGTGAACGACTAGAGAATGAGCAGTTCTTC
CDR3 protein: CASSERLENEQFF
J gene: TRBJ2-1
V gene: TRBV6-4
clone size: NA
D gene: NA

CDR3 DNA: TGTGCCAGCAGTCTTCGGCTAGCCCCCTACGAGCAGTACTTC
CDR3 protein: CASSLRLAPYEQYF
J gene: TRBJ2-7
V gene: TRBV7-2
clone size: NA
D gene: NA

CDR3 DNA: TGTGCCAGCAGCTTTAGCGGGGGGATGCCCTACGAGCAGTACTTC
CDR3 protein: CASSFSGGMPYEQYF
J gene: TRBJ2-7
V gene: TRBV7-8
clone size: once
D gene: TRBD2

CDR3 DNA: TGTGCCAGCAGTTCCAGGGTTGAAAAACTGTTTTTT
CDR3 protein: CASSSRVEKLFF
J gene: TRBJ1-4
V gene: TRBV27
clone size: once
D gene: NA

CDR3 DNA: TGCAGTGCTAGCGTTATCTACGAGCAGTACTTC
CDR3 protein: CSASVIYEQYF
J gene: TRBJ2-7
V gene: TRBV20-1
clone size: NA
D gene: NA

CDR3 DNA: TGTGCCAGCAGCCCTACTGGTCTCCCCAATGAAAAACTGTTTTTT
CDR3 protein: CASSPTGLPNEKLFF
J gene: TRBJ1-4
V gene: TRBV7-3
clone size: NA
D gene: NA

CDR3 DNA: TGCAGCGTGCCCCTGGGACAGCCTGGCCTGAATACGCAGTATTTT
CDR3 protein: CSVPLGQPGLNTQYF
J gene: TRBJ2-3
V gene: TRBV29-1
clone size: NA
D gene: TRBD1

CDR3 DNA: TGTGCCAGCAGTTACCCCGGGACAGGCAATCAGCCCCAGCATTTT
CDR3 protein: CASSYPGTGNQPQHF
J gene: TRBJ1-5
V gene: TRBV6-6
clone size: NA
D gene: TRBD1

CDR3 DNA: TGTGCCAGCAGCTATTCTAGCGGGGGCACAGATACGCAGTATTTT
CDR3 protein: CASSYSSGGTDTQYF
J gene: TRBJ2-3
V gene: TRBV7-3
clone size: NA
D gene: TRBD2

CDR3 DNA: TGTGCCAGCAGCTTGGCCCCTGGCGGGGCCTACGAGCAGTACTTC
CDR3 protein: CASSLAPGGAYEQYF
J gene: TRBJ2-7
V gene: TRBV11-2
clone size: once
D gene: NA

CDR3 DNA: TGCGCCAGCAGCCCCGTGGGCGGGGAGACCCAGTACTTC
CDR3 protein: CASSPVGGETQYF
J gene: TRBJ2-5
V gene: TRBV5-1
clone size: few
D gene: NA

CDR3 DNA: TGTGCCAGTAGTATCCTGACAGGTGGGACAGATACGCAGTATTTT
CDR3 protein: CASSILTGGTDTQYF
J gene: TRBJ2-3
V gene: TRBV19
clone size: NA
D gene: NA

CDR3 DNA: TGCGCCAGCAGCCCGACTAGCGGGGGGCAATGGAATGAGCAGTTCTTC
CDR3 protein: CASSPTSGGQWNEQFF
J gene: TRBJ2-1
V gene: TRBV5-1
clone size: NA
D gene: TRBD2

CDR3 DNA: TGTGCCAGTACCAAAAGCCCGGGAGGGGTCGGCGAGGCCCAGTACTTC
CDR3 protein: CASTKSPGGVGEAQYF
J gene: TRBJ2-5
V gene: TRBV19
clone size: NA
D gene: TRBD2

CDR3 DNA: TGTGCCAGCAGCCAAGTGGGTGGGCAGACCCTATGGGGCGCTGAAGCTTTCTTT
CDR3 protein: CASSQVGGQTLWGAEAFF
J gene: TRBJ1-1
V gene: TRBV4-2
clone size: once
D gene: NA